The 22 T cell receptor beta chains reported below all come from one sample, sequenced in a study of CXCR3-negative and CXCR3-positive naive CD8 T cells (dated by TCRdb to the late 2010s). On the study overall, not on this receptor specifically: Compared with CXCR3-negative naive cells, CXCR3-positive naive cells had TRB CDR3s with higher hydrophobicity (lower Kidera factor 4), lower energy, and higher strength and volume indices.

The antigens of these receptors remain unknown. The data were produced on a NextSeq 550. The Human TCR Profiling Kit (MiLaboratory) was used to make UMI-labeled 5' RACE TRB cDNA libraries. Based on TCRdb reprocessing of the reads, there is one entry per CDR3 protein sequence, and DNA is missing. The sample has about 130,000 distinct CDR3 sequences on record. Roughly 0.39% of the sample is taken by the ten largest. The sequencing sample was made of naive CXCR3+ CD8+ T cells from blood. The meaning of the sample's cell subset or site label: CD45RO-CCR7+CD27+CD95- naive CD8+ T cells expressing CXCR3 (TNR3+). The receptors shown here come from a human donor in good health. Some clones in this sample may be carry-over from other donors' samples.

The rearrangement uses TRBV9 and TRBJ2-7; with no DNA, the TCRdb D assignment of TRBD2 cannot be verified. The germline V gene has CDR1 SGDLS and CDR2 YYNGEE. The CDR3 sequence is 17 residues long. CDR3 loop: CASSVEVLAEDTYEQYF.

The genes are TRBV28 and TRBJ2-7; TCRdb's D gene call, TRBD1, goes unchecked for lack of DNA. This CDR3 comprises 13 residues. Germline V gene sequence: CDR1 MDHEN, CDR2 SYDVKM. The CDR3: CAITRWGGYEQCF.

This chain connects TRBV19 to TRBJ1-1; TCRdb selects TRBD1, and the lack of DNA leaves this call unchecked. CDR3 size: 15 residues. Per germline, CDR1 LNHDA and CDR2 SQIVND (reference sequence). CDR3 in amino acids: CASSIMAGVETEAFF.

Here the CDR3 reads CASSFQRNTEAFF. The chain has TRBV7-9 and TRBJ1-1. This CDR3 is 13 amino acids long. Germline CDR1 SEHNR, CDR2 FQNEAQ (reference sequence).

This sequence joins TRBV20-1 and TRBJ2-5; TCRdb's D call, TRBD1, is unchecked because there is no DNA. This CDR3 is built from 15 residues. The germline CDR1 and CDR2 sequences are DFQATT and SNEGSKA (reference sequence). The CDR3 region is CSARGWAAFGETQYF.

V gene TRBV29-1 combines with J gene TRBJ1-2; TCRdb indicates TRBD1, and absent DNA this call remains unverified. The CDR3 is made up of 13 amino acids. Germline CDR1 and CDR2: SQVTM and ANQGSEA. The CDR3 loop reads CSVRTGDASGYTF.

The chain links TRBV3-1 to TRBJ2-5; no DNA is available, so the TRBD2 call from TCRdb remains unchecked. Germline CDR1 is LGHDT and CDR2 is YNNKEL (reference sequence). CDR3 length: 16 amino acids. CDR3: CASDPRLAGDVETQYF.

The chain combines TRBV27 with TRBJ2-7; TCRdb outputs TRBD1, but without DNA this stays unchecked. This CDR3 is 14 amino acids long. Per germline, CDR1 MNHEY and CDR2 SMNVEV (reference sequence). The CDR3 is CASSLQGTSYEQYF.

The rearrangement links TRBV5-1 to TRBJ2-7; TCRdb picks TRBD1, but there is no DNA to check that call. This CDR3 spans 15 amino acids. Germline V gene sequence: CDR1 SGHRS, CDR2 YFSETQ. CDR3 loop: CASSPGTDYSYEQYF. Using reference TRBV5-1 and TRBJ2-7 for the parts outside the CDR3, the full variable domain is KAGVTQTPRYLIKTRGQQVTLSCSPISGHRSVSWYQQTPGQGLQFLFEYFSETQRNKGNFPGRFSGRQFSNSRSEMNVSTLELGDSALYLCASSPGTDYSYEQYFGPGTRLTVT.

This chain uses TRBV6-2 or TRBV6-3 with TRBJ2-3; without DNA, the TCRdb call of TRBD2 cannot be checked. The CDR3 loop spans 16 amino acids. In germline, CDR1 is MNHEY, CDR2 SVGEGT. The CDR3 here is CASSRTSGGGGDTQYF.

The chain joins TRBV4-1 to TRBJ2-3; TCRdb's assignment of TRBD2 cannot be checked, as there is no DNA. Germline V CDR1 and CDR2: MGHRA, YSYEKL. The CDR3 consists of 16 residues. The CDR3 reads CASSRGGGASTDTQYF.

The J gene is TRBJ1-2, the V gene TRBV27; TCRdb gives TRBD1 as the D gene, but with no DNA this cannot be confirmed. CDR1 is MNHEY, CDR2 SMNVEV, per germline (reference sequence). The CDR3 runs 14 residues. The chain's CDR3 is CASSSYRETYGYTF.

CDR3 sequence reads: CSVDGLAGGNNEQFF. The chain uses TRBV29-1 and TRBJ2-1; the TCRdb call, TRBD2, lacks DNA for checking. The CDR3 totals 15 residues. CDR1 is SQVTM and CDR2 is ANQGSEA in the germline V gene.

The chain recombines TRBV11-3 with TRBJ1-2; TCRdb reports TRBD1, a call that lacks DNA to check it against. This CDR3 is 17 amino acids long. Germline V gene sequence: CDR1 SGHNT, CDR2 YENEEA. The CDR3 region is CASSLDGGNQGVRGYTF.

The V call is TRBV7-2, the J call TRBJ2-1. The V gene's germline CDR1 is SGHTA and CDR2 FQGNSA. This CDR3 comprises 12 residues. CDR3 in amino acids: CASSPRDNEQFF.

This chain uses TRBV19 with TRBJ2-2. Germline CDR1 LNHDA, CDR2 SQIVND (reference sequence). The CDR3 is made up of 13 amino acids. CDR3: CASNRWGTGELFF.

CDR3 region: CASSLEGSGRSGSYNEQFF. The J gene is TRBJ2-1, the V gene TRBV7-2; TCRdb indicates TRBD2, and absent DNA this call remains unverified. CDR3 length: 19 amino acids. CDR1 is SGHTA and CDR2 is FQGNSA in the germline V gene.

The V gene is TRBV7-6, the J gene TRBJ2-1; TCRdb picks TRBD2, but there is no DNA to check that call. The CDR3 loop spans 17 amino acids. Germline V gene lookup returns CDR1 SGHVS and CDR2 FNYEAQ. The CDR3 protein is CASSLGAGGPIWNEQFF.

V is TRBV29-1 and J is TRBJ2-1. The CDR3 sequence is 18 residues long. Germline lookup yields CDR1 SQVTM and CDR2 ANQGSEA. The chain's CDR3 is CSVEDTTDIPSSYNEQFF.

The CDR3: CASSFGLAGVGEQYF. The chain employs TRBV7-9 and TRBJ2-7; as DNA is missing, the TRBD2 call by TCRdb cannot be tested. Germline V gene data show CDR1 as SEHNR and CDR2 as FQNEAQ (reference sequence). CDR3 length equals 15 residues.

The chain recombines TRBV12-3 or TRBV12-4 with TRBJ2-3; TCRdb picks TRBD1, but there is no DNA to check that call. This CDR3 has 16 amino acids. CDR3 region: CASSFTGDPSTDTQYF.

This chain connects TRBV20-1 to TRBJ2-5; no DNA is available, so the TRBD2 call from TCRdb remains unchecked. CDR3 length equals 14 residues. Germline V gives CDR1 DFQATT, CDR2 SNEGSKA (reference sequence). The CDR3 reads CSARTSGRLETQYF.